This T cell receptor (beta chain) comes out of a study of blood T cell repertoires in COVID-19. In the study overall: Sites in the United States, Italy and Spain provided acute and convalescent COVID-19 samples. Nucleic acid was either cDNA or gDNA, and it came from T cells, B-cell-depleted T cells, or PBMCs.

Authors' data handling: Amplifying reference gene primers gave estimates of nucleated cell counts. Here immunoSEQ multiplex PCR was the method, and the copy in TCRdb shows in-frame clones only, minus some. Clone size and the V and J calls come from that table; the DNA yielded D and trimming. The data show fewer than 250,000 clones, around 82% seen once. V lost 2 bases, J lost 3 bases, and 14 bases lay in between. The CDR3 has 16 residues. Germline loops: CDR1 SGHTA, CDR2 FQGNSA. Categorization into cohorts depended on clinical history that participants reported. V is TRBV7-2 and J is TRBJ1-5, with D possibly matching TRBD1 (5 bases). Sequencing used PBMCs or T cells enriched from blood (not recorded which). The TCR sequence derives from a woman aged 45-60 years with acute COVID-19. CDR3 nucleotides: TGTGCCAGCAGCTTAAGCGGGGCAGGCACCAATCAGCCCCAGCATTTT. Translated: CASSLSGAGTNQPQHF.